This T cell receptor beta chain appears in the sequencing data of a study of OX40 agonist ivuxolimab in advanced cancers. Study context: Patients got intravenous ivuxolimab at 0.01 to 10 mg/kg every 2 weeks. Two cutaneous melanoma patients and one hepatocellular carcinoma patient, three in all, had partial responses.

CDR3 size: 16 residues. J was trimmed by 6 bases and V by 0 bases; bases with no gene match: 4. Germline V gene lookup returns CDR1 MNHEY and CDR2 SVGAGI. Here immunoSEQ multiplex PCR was the method, and the copy in TCRdb shows in-frame clones only, minus some. The sample holds 55,000 to 80,000 clones, 75% to 90% seen once. The rearrangement links TRBV6-5 to TRBJ2-1; 11 bases map to TRBD2. The sequencing here drew on CD4+ or CD8+ T cells sorted from blood, taken in a trial of the OX40 agonist ivuxolimab. The receptor was isolated from an adult with an advanced solid tumor such as melanoma, head and neck, liver or kidney cancer. In DNA, the CDR3 is TGTGCCAGCAGTTACTCGACTAGCGGGGCCGTCAATGAGCAGTTCTTC. This encodes CASSYSTSGAVNEQFF.